This T cell receptor beta chain was obtained from a study of shared clonotypes between healthy human individuals. Assay used: immunoSEQ multiplex PCR; TCRdb lists only in-frame clones, some missing. The top ten hold approximately 1.1% of the sample, which has over a million clones, around 97% seen once. The germline gives CDR1 SGDLS, CDR2 YYNGEE. Trimming took off 0 bases at V and 2 bases at J, with 9 bases between the two ends. This CDR3 is 15 amino acids long. Donors included only healthy HIV-negative adults lacking recent acute infections or vaccinations. Every donor, a Caucasian adult, lived in Nashville, Tennessee.

The chain has TRBV9 and TRBJ2-1; weak D call: TRBD2 (5 bases). This TCR derives from a man aged 25 to 40 in good health. Sequencing used naive CD4+ T cells sorted from blood. Subset specified: CD45RA+ positively selected. The CDR3, as DNA: TGTGCCAGCAGCGTAGATGTGGGAGCCTACAATGAGCAGTTCTTC. Residues: CASSVDVGAYNEQFF.